This T cell receptor beta chain was obtained from a study of CD8+CD57+ T cells in acquired aplastic anemia listed by TCRdb under 2018. The study in broad terms: A mean of 3.2 ug of DNA, ranging from roughly 0.18 to 30 ug, was extracted from sorted CD4+ and CD8+ cells. Mean read counts for healthy donor samples were about 9.8 million for CD4+ cells and 11.0 million for CD8+ cells.

The CDR3 sequence holds 13 residues, the cysteine and phenylalanine included. Kept here is only the CDR3 DNA, which spans 39 bases and is read in frame from base 1. The germline V gene (reference sequence) sets CDR1 to DFQATT and CDR2 to SNEGSKA. Trimming at the junction amounts to 5 bases on V and 5 bases on J, and the germline ends lie 15 bases apart. TCR beta VDJ combination and CDR3 sequence profiling used genomic DNA as the template. An Illumina HiSeq 2000 was used for TCR repertoire sequencing. The published analysis was carried out like this. Repertoires were assessed using TRBV/TRBJ rearrangement plots, CDR3 size and DJ length profiles, and Simpson's diversity index. The most abundant DNA sequence in the deep sequencing data was taken as the immunodominant clone. CDR3 amino acid sequences were screened for sharing across subjects and were compared with published repertoires and the VDJdb database. Through fastp at Q25 and MiXCR, TCRdb rebuilt clones from the public reads, retaining in-frame beta chains. Every CDR3 protein is listed once, alongside the most common genes and DNA of its rows. The V and J calls and clone size come from TCRdb's table, not from the authors' own analysis. This sample gives about 210,000 distinct CDR3 sequences in total; around 63% of them show up just once. The top ten clonotypes cover 25% to 30% of the sample.

This clonotype was seen a single time. Its recognized antigen is unknown. No much larger clone exists at a distance of one base, and base qualities are not known. A single read is weak support. In this study, sorted CD4+ and CD8+ T cells from the blood of healthy subjects and of severe aplastic anemia patients had their TCR repertoires deep-sequenced. Ficoll-Paque density gradient centrifugation was used to isolate peripheral blood mononuclear cells. Before DNA extraction, CD4+ and CD8+ T cells were sorted with FACS or magnetic beads. Overall results and qualifications from the work: CD8+ Simpson's diversity did not differ significantly between patients and healthy controls (P=0.060). Roughly 30 CD8+ CDR3 sequences were shared between patients and controls but appeared highly expressed in patients and within their immunodominant clones.

The chain joins TRBV20-1 to TRBJ2-5; the D gene identity is not certain. Sequenced: sorted CD4+, CD8+, or CD8+CD57+ T cells (not recorded which) from PBMCs. The TCR comes from a human donor in good health. The sequenced DNA: TGCAGTGCTGAGTTGGTGGATGTGGAGACCCAGTACTTC. Translation gives CSAELVDVETQYF.